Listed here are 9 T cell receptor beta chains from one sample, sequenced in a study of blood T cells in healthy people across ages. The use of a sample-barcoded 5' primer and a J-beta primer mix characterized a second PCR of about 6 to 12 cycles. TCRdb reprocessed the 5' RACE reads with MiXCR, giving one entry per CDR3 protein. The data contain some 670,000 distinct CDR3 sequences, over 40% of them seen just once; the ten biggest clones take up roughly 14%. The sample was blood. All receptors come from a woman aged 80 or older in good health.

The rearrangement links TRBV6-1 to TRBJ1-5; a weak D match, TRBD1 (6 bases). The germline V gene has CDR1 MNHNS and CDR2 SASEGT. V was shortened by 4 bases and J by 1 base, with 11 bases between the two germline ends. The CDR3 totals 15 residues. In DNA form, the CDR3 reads TGTGCCAGCAGTGCGACAGGTGGGAGCAATCAGCCCCAGCATTTT. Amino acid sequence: CASSATGGSNQPQHF.

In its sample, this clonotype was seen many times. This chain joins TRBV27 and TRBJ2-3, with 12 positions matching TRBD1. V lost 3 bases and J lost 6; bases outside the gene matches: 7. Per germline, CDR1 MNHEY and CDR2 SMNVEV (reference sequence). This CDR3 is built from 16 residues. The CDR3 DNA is TGTGCCAGCAGTTTCTTGGGGACAGGGGGCGGGGATACGCAGTATTTT. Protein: CASSFLGTGGGDTQYF.

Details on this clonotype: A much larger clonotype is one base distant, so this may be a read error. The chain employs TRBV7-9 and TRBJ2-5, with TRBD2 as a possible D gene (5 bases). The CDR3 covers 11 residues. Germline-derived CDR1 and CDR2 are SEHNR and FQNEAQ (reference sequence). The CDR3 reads CASSYWETRYF. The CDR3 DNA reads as TGTGCCAGCAGTTATTGGGAGACCCGGTACTTC.

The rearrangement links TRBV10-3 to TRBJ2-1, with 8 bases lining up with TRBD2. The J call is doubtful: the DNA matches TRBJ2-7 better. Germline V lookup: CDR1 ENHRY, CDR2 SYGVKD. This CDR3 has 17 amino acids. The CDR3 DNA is TGTGCCATCAGTGGGGGGGGACTAGTCGAATCCTACTACGAGCAGTACTTC. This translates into CAISGGGLVESYYEQYF.

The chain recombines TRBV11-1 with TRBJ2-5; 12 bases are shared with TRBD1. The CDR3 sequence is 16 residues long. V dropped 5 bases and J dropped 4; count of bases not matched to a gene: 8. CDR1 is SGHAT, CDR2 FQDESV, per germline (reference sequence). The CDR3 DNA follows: TGTGCCAGCAGCCCCGGGACAGGGGGCCTCATAGAGACCCAGTACTTC. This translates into CASSPGTGGLIETQYF.

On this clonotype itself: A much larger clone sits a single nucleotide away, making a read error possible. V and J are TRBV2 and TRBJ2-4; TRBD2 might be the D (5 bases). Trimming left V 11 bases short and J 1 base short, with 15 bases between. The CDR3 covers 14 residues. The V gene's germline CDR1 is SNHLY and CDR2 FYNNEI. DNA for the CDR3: TGTGCCTGCATGGGAGAAGGGGCCAAAAACATTCAGTACTTC. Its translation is CACMGEGAKNIQYF.

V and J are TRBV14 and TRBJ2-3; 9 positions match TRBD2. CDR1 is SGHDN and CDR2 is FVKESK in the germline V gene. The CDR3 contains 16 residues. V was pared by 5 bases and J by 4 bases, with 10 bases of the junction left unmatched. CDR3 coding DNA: TGTGCCAGCAGCTATCCGGCGGGGGGGCTGTCAGATACGCAGTATTTT. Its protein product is CASSYPAGGLSDTQYF.

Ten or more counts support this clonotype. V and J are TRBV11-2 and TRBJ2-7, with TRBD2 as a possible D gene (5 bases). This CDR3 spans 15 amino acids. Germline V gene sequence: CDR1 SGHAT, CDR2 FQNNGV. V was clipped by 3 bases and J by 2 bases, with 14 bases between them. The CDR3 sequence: CASSFFRGRTYEQYF. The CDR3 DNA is TGTGCCAGCAGCTTCTTCCGCGGGCGAACCTACGAGCAGTACTTC.

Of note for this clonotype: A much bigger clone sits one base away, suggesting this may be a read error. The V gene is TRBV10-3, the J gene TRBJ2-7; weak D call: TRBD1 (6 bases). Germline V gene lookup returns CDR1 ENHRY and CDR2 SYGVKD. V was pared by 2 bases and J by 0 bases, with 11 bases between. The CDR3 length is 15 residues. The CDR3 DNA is TGTGCCATCAGTGAGCAGGGGCTCGCCTCCTACGAGCAGTACTTC. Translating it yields CAISEQGLASYEQYF.